Listed below are T cell receptor beta chains from one sample, sequenced in a study of identical twins. TCRdb fed the 5' RACE reads into MiXCR, producing one record per CDR3 protein. This sample has hundreds of thousands of distinct CDR3 sequences, with approximately 24% found just once. These data were also filed under a second study, of T cells expressing NK-cell markers.

What was sequenced was CD4+ T cells sorted from blood. These TCRs come from a woman between 18 and 30 years old in good health. Each CDR3 is given with its conserved first and last residue. Each record gives: CDR3 protein, CDR3 DNA, clone size, V gene, J gene, D gene. The D gene is left open where the match is weak. Only part of the rows carry a size: once, few, many, or a class if the clone is expanded.

CDR3aa: CSASSDGYSNQPQHF
CDR3nt: TGCAGTGCTAGCTCGGACGGATATAGCAATCAGCCCCAGCATTTT
abundance: -
v_gene: TRBV20-1
j_gene: TRBJ1-5
d_gene: -

CDR3aa: CASSLGFVSQDGYTF
CDR3nt: TGCGCCAGCAGCTTGGGTTTTGTCTCCCAGGATGGCTACACCTTC
abundance: many
v_gene: TRBV5-1
j_gene: TRBJ1-2
d_gene: -

CDR3aa: CSARDPGQGGTGELFF
CDR3nt: TGCAGTGCTAGAGACCCCGGACAGGGTGGCACCGGGGAGCTGTTTTTT
abundance: few
v_gene: TRBV20-1
j_gene: TRBJ2-2
d_gene: TRBD1

CDR3aa: CASSRFLAGSYNEQFF
CDR3nt: TGCGCCAGCAGCCGGTTCCTAGCGGGCTCCTACAATGAGCAGTTCTTC
abundance: -
v_gene: TRBV4-3
j_gene: TRBJ2-1
d_gene: TRBD2

CDR3aa: CASSSGIDSREKLFF
CDR3nt: TGCGCCAGCAGCTCCGGAATCGACAGTCGAGAAAAACTGTTTTTT
abundance: few
v_gene: TRBV5-1
j_gene: TRBJ1-4
d_gene: -

CDR3aa: CASSNLPDSNQPQHF
CDR3nt: TGTGCCAGCAGTAACCTCCCGGACAGCAATCAGCCCCAGCATTTT
abundance: few
v_gene: TRBV6-5
j_gene: TRBJ1-5
d_gene: -

CDR3aa: CSASDRVYNEQFF
CDR3nt: TGCAGCGCTTCGGACAGGGTCTACAATGAGCAGTTCTTC
abundance: -
v_gene: TRBV29-1
j_gene: TRBJ2-1
d_gene: TRBD1

CDR3aa: CSALRDTTNEKLFF
CDR3nt: TGCAGTGCCCTCCGGGACACGACTAATGAAAAACTGTTTTTT
abundance: -
v_gene: TRBV20-1
j_gene: TRBJ1-4
d_gene: -

CDR3aa: CASSARGSLGQYF
CDR3nt: TGTGCCAGCAGCGCTCGGGGGTCCCTGGGGCAGTACTTC
abundance: -
v_gene: TRBV7-8
j_gene: TRBJ2-7
d_gene: -

CDR3aa: CASSRLDTTYEQYF
CDR3nt: TGTGCCAGCAGCCGTTTGGACACCACCTACGAGCAGTACTTC
abundance: -
v_gene: TRBV7-2
j_gene: TRBJ2-7
d_gene: -

CDR3aa: CSARVWTTGSYNEQFF
CDR3nt: TGCAGTGCTAGAGTCTGGACCACCGGGTCCTACAATGAGCAGTTCTTC
abundance: -
v_gene: TRBV20-1
j_gene: TRBJ2-1
d_gene: -

CDR3aa: CASGGEAYEQYF
CDR3nt: TGCGCCAGCGGCGGGGAGGCCTACGAGCAGTACTTC
abundance: many
v_gene: TRBV5-1
j_gene: TRBJ2-7
d_gene: -

CDR3aa: CASSLSLGVLAKNIQYF
CDR3nt: TGTGCCAGCAGTTTATCCTTGGGCGTTCTAGCCAAAAACATTCAGTACTTC
abundance: -
v_gene: TRBV12-3/TRBV12-4
j_gene: TRBJ2-4
d_gene: -

CDR3aa: CASSSLGRQYNEQFF
CDR3nt: TGTGCCAGTAGCTCCTTAGGAAGGCAATACAATGAGCAGTTCTTC
abundance: few
v_gene: TRBV19
j_gene: TRBJ2-1
d_gene: -

CDR3aa: CASSQDISDRLSYEQYF
CDR3nt: TGTGCCAGCAGCCAAGATATTTCGGACAGGTTATCCTACGAGCAGTACTTC
abundance: -
v_gene: TRBV14
j_gene: TRBJ2-7
d_gene: TRBD1

CDR3aa: CASSPDRGYQPQHF
CDR3nt: TGTGCCAGCAGCCCTGACAGGGGCTATCAGCCCCAGCATTTT
abundance: -
v_gene: TRBV7-2
j_gene: TRBJ1-5
d_gene: TRBD1

CDR3aa: CASSLDPDQPQHF
CDR3nt: TGTGCTAGCAGCTTAGACCCGGATCAGCCCCAGCATTTT
abundance: few
v_gene: TRBV7-7
j_gene: TRBJ1-5
d_gene: -

CDR3aa: CSASATDRGETQYF
CDR3nt: TGCAGTGCCTCGGCTACCGACAGGGGGGAGACCCAGTACTTC
abundance: few
v_gene: TRBV20-1
j_gene: TRBJ2-5
d_gene: TRBD1

CDR3aa: CASSVAGGVFF
CDR3nt: TGCGCCAGCAGTGTGGCTGGGGGCGTTTTCTTT
abundance: -
v_gene: TRBV5-1
j_gene: TRBJ1-1
d_gene: -

CDR3aa: CASSDQYQETQYF
CDR3nt: TGTGCCAGCAGTGACCAGTACCAAGAGACCCAGTACTTC
abundance: few
v_gene: TRBV2
j_gene: TRBJ2-5
d_gene: -

CDR3aa: CASSPRLAANTGELFF
CDR3nt: TGTGCCAGCAGTCCAAGACTAGCGGCTAACACCGGGGAGCTGTTTTTT
abundance: -
v_gene: TRBV27
j_gene: TRBJ2-2
d_gene: TRBD2

CDR3aa: CASSGHYEQYF
CDR3nt: TGCGCCAGCAGCGGACACTACGAGCAGTACTTC
abundance: -
v_gene: TRBV5-1
j_gene: TRBJ2-7
d_gene: -

CDR3aa: CASSIWQEETQYF
CDR3nt: TGTGCCAGTAGTATATGGCAGGAGGAGACCCAGTACTTC
abundance: -
v_gene: TRBV19
j_gene: TRBJ2-5
d_gene: -

CDR3aa: CSARRRNTEAFF
CDR3nt: TGCAGTGCTAGGAGGCGGAACACTGAAGCTTTCTTT
abundance: -
v_gene: TRBV20-1
j_gene: TRBJ1-1
d_gene: -

CDR3aa: CASSFSGARTDTQYF
CDR3nt: TGTGCCAGCAGTTTTAGCGGAGCGCGCACAGATACGCAGTATTTT
abundance: -
v_gene: TRBV7-9
j_gene: TRBJ2-3
d_gene: -

CDR3aa: CSVESTGELFF
CDR3nt: TGCAGCGTTGAAAGCACCGGGGAGCTGTTTTTT
abundance: -
v_gene: TRBV29-1
j_gene: TRBJ2-2
d_gene: -

CDR3aa: CSARAGTGTNSPLHF
CDR3nt: TGCAGTGCTAGAGCCGGGACAGGGACAAATTCACCCCTCCACTTT
abundance: -
v_gene: TRBV20-1
j_gene: TRBJ1-6
d_gene: TRBD1

CDR3aa: CAIMATQGDSPYEQYF
CDR3nt: TGTGCCATCATGGCCACACAAGGGGACAGCCCCTACGAGCAGTACTTC
abundance: -
v_gene: TRBV10-3
j_gene: TRBJ2-7
d_gene: TRBD1

CDR3aa: CASRPRDRGNSPLHF
CDR3nt: TGTGCCAGCAGACCCCGGGACAGGGGGAATTCACCCCTCCACTTT
abundance: once
v_gene: TRBV6-2/TRBV6-3
j_gene: TRBJ1-6
d_gene: TRBD1

CDR3aa: CASSVLGLTYNEQFF
CDR3nt: TGTGCCAGCAGCGTGCTTGGACTAACCTACAATGAGCAGTTCTTC
abundance: -
v_gene: TRBV9
j_gene: TRBJ2-1
d_gene: -

CDR3aa: CASSHPSSGTGELFF
CDR3nt: TGTGCCAGCAGTCACCCATCCTCGGGAACCGGGGAGCTGTTTTTT
abundance: few
v_gene: TRBV6-5
j_gene: TRBJ2-2
d_gene: -

CDR3aa: CASSVSGQSNIQYF
CDR3nt: TGTGCCAGCAGCGTTAGTGGGCAATCAAACATTCAGTACTTC
abundance: -
v_gene: TRBV9
j_gene: TRBJ2-4
d_gene: -

CDR3aa: CASGPTGFREQFF
CDR3nt: TGTGCCAGCGGGCCAACGGGGTTTCGTGAGCAGTTCTTC
abundance: -
v_gene: TRBV7-6
j_gene: TRBJ2-1
d_gene: -

CDR3aa: CASSTQGRTGELFF
CDR3nt: TGTGCCAGCAGCACACAGGGCCGCACCGGGGAGCTGTTTTTT
abundance: -
v_gene: TRBV12-3/TRBV12-4
j_gene: TRBJ2-2
d_gene: -

CDR3aa: CASSLSQPQETQYF
CDR3nt: TGCGCCAGCAGCTTGAGTCAGCCCCAAGAGACCCAGTACTTC
abundance: -
v_gene: TRBV5-1
j_gene: TRBJ2-5
d_gene: -

CDR3aa: CATSKEGDSSYGYTF
CDR3nt: TGTGCCACCAGCAAGGAAGGAGACAGCTCATATGGCTACACCTTC
abundance: few
v_gene: TRBV15
j_gene: TRBJ1-2
d_gene: -

CDR3aa: CATSDSTGSHEQFF
CDR3nt: TGTGCCACCAGTGATTCAACAGGGTCCCATGAGCAGTTCTTC
abundance: -
v_gene: TRBV24-1
j_gene: TRBJ2-1
d_gene: -